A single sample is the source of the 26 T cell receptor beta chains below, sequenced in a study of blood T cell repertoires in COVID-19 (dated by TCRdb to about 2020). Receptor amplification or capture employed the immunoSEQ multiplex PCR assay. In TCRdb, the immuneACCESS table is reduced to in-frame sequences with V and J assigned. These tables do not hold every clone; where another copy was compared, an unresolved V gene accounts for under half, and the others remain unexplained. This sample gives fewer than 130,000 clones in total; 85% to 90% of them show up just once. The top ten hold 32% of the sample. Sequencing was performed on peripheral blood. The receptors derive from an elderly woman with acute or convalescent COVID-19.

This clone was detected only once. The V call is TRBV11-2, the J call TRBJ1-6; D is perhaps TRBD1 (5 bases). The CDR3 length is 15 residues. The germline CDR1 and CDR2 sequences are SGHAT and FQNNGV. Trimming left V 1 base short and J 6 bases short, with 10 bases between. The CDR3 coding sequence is TGTGCCAGCAGCTTAGCCGGGGGTGCTAATTCACCCCTCCACTTT. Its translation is CASSLAGGANSPLHF.

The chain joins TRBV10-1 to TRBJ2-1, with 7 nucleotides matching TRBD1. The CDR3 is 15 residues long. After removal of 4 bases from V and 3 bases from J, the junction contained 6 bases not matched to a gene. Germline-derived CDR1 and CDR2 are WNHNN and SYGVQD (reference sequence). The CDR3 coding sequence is TGCGCCAGCAGTGCAGACGGGACAGTCTACAATGAGCAGTTCTTC. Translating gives CASSADGTVYNEQFF.

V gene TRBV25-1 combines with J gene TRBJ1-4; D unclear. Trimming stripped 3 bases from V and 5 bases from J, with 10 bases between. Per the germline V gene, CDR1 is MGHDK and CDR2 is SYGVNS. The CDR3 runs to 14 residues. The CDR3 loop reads CASSDGRGNEKLFF. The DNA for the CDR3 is TGTGCCAGCAGTGACGGACGAGGGAATGAAAAACTGTTTTTT.

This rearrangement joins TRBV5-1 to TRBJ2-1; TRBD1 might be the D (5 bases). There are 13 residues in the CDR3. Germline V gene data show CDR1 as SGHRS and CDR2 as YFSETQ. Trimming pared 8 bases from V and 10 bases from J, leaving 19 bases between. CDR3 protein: CASQVGAGREQFF. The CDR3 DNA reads TGCGCCAGTCAGGTTGGGGCCGGTAGGGAGCAGTTCTTC.

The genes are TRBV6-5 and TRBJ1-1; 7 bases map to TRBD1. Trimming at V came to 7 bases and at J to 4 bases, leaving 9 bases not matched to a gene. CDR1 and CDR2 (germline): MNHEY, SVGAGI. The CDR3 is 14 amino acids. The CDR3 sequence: CASTHQGGITEAFF. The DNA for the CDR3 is TGTGCCAGCACCCATCAGGGGGGAATCACTGAAGCTTTCTTT.

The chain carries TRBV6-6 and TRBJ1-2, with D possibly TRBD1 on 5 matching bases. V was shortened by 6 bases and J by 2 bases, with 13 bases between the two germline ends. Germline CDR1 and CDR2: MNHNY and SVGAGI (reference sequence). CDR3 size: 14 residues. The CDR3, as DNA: TGTGCCAGCAGAGATCCGACAGCAAACTATGGCTACACCTTC. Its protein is CASRDPTANYGYTF.

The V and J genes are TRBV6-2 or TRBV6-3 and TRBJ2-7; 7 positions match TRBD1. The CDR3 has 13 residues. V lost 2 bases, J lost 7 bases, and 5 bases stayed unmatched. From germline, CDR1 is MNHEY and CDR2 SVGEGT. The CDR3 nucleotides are TGTGCCAGCAGTTACGGTCACAGGGGAGAGCAGTACTTC. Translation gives CASSYGHRGEQYF.

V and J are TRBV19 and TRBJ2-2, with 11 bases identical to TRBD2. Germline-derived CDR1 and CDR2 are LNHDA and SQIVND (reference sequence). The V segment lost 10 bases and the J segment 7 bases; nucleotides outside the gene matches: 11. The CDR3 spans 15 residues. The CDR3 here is CATSRLAGNIGELFF. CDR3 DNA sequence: TGTGCCACTTCGAGACTAGCGGGGAATATCGGGGAGCTGTTTTTT.

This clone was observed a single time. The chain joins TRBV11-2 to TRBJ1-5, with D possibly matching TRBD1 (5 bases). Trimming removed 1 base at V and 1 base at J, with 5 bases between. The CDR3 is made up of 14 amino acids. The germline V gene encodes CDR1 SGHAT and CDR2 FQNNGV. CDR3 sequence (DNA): TGTGCCAGCAGCTTAGGGACAAGCAATCAGCCCCAGCATTTT. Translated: CASSLGTSNQPQHF. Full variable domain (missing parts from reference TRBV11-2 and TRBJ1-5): EAGVAQSPRYKIIEKRQSVAFWCNPISGHATLYWYQQILGQGPKLLIQFQNNGVVDDSQLPKDRFSAERLKGVDSTLKIQPAKLEDSAVYLCASSLGTSNQPQHFGDGTRLSIL.

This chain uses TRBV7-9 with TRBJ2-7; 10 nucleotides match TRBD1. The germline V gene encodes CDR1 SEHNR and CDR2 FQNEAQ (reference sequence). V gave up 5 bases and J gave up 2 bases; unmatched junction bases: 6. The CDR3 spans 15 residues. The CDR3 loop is CASSVTGQGTYEQYF. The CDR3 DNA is TGTGCCAGCAGCGTCACGGGACAGGGGACCTACGAGCAGTACTTC.

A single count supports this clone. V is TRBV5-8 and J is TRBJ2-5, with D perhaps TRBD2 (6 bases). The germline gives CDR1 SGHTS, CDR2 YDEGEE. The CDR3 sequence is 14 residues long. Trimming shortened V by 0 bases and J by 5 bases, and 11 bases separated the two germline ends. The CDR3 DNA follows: TGTGCCAGCAGCTTGGGCGGGGTCGGGGAGACCCAGTACTTC. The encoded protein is CASSLGGVGETQYF.

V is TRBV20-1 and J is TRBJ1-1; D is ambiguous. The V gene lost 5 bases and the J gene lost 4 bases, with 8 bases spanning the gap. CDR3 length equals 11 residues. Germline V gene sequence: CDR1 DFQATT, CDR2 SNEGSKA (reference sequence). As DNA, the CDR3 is TGCAGTGCTGAGGACTCCACTGAAGCTTTCTTT. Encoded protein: CSAEDSTEAFF.

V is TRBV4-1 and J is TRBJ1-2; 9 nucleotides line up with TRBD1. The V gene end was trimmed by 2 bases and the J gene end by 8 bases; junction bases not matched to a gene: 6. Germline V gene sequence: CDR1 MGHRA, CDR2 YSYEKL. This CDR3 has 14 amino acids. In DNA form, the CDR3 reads TGCGCCAGCAGCCAACTCCGGGACAGGGTGGGCTACACCTTC. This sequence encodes CASSQLRDRVGYTF.

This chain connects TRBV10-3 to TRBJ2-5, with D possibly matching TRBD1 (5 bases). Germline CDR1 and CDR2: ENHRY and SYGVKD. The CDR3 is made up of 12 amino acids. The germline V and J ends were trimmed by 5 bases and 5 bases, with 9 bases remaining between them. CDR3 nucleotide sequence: TGTGCCATCAGTAAATCAGGGGAGACCCAGTACTTC. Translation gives CAISKSGETQYF.

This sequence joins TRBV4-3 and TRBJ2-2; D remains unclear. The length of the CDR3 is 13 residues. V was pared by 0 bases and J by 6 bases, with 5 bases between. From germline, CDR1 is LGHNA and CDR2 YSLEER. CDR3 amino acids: CASSQEGPGELFF. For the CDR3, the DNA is TGCGCCAGCAGCCAAGAGGGCCCCGGGGAGCTGTTTTTT.

This CDR3 is CASSPQRGTDYNEQFF. CDR3 in DNA: TGCGCCAGCAGCCCGCAACGCGGGACGGACTACAATGAGCAGTTCTTC. This rearrangement joins TRBV4-1 to TRBJ2-1, with a possible D match to TRBD2 (6 bases). Germline-derived CDR1 and CDR2 are MGHRA and YSYEKL. The germline V and J ends were trimmed by 4 bases and 3 bases, with 16 bases remaining between them. The CDR3 has 16 residues.

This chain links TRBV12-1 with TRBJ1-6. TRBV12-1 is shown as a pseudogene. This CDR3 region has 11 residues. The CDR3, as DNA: TGTGCCAGCACCCCCTTGAGGGCCCTCCACTTT. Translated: CASTPLRALHF.

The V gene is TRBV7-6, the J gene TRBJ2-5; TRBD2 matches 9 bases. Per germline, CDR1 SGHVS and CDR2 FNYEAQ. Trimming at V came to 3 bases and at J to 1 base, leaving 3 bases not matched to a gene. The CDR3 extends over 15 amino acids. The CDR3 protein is CASSFSGGFQETQYF. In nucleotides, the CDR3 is TGTGCCAGCAGCTTTAGCGGGGGATTCCAAGAGACCCAGTACTTC.

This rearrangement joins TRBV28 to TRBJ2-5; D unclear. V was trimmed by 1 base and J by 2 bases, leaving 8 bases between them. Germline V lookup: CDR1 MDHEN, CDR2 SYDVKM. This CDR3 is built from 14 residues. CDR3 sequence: CASSLYRRQETQYF. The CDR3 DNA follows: TGTGCCAGCAGTTTATACAGAAGGCAAGAGACCCAGTACTTC.

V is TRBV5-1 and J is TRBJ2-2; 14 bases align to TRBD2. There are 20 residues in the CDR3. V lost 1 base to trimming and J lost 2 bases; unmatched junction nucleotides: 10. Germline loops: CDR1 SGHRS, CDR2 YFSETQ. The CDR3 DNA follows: TGCGCCAGCAGCTTGAACCCATCGACTAGCGGGGGGGCTAACACCGGGGAGCTGTTTTTT. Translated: CASSLNPSTSGGANTGELFF.

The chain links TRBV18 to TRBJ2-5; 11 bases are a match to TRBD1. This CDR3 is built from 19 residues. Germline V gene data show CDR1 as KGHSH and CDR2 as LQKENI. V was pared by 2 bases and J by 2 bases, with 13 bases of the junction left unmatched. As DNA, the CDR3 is TGTGCCAGCTCACCAAGACCTTGGGGACAGGGGGTTTTACAAGAGACCCAGTACTTC. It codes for CASSPRPWGQGVLQETQYF.

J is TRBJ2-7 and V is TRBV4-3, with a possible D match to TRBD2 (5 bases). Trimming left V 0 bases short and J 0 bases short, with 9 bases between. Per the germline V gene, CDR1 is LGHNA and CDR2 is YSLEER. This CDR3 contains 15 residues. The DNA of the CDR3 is TGCGCCAGCAGCCAAGAACCGGGGAGCTCCTACGAGCAGTACTTC. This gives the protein CASSQEPGSSYEQYF.

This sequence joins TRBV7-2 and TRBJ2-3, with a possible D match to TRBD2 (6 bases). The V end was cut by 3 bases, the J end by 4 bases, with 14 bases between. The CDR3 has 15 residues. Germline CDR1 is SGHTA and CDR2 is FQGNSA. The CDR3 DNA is TGTGCCAGCAGCTTCGTAGCGGTGAGCGCAGATACGCAGTATTTT. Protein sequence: CASSFVAVSADTQYF.

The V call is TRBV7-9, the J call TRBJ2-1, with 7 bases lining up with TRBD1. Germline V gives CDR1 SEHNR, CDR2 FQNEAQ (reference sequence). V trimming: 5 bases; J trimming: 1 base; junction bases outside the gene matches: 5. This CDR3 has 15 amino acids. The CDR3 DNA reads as TGTGCCAGCAGCCCTCAGGGGGTTTCCTACAATGAGCAGTTCTTC. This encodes CASSPQGVSYNEQFF.

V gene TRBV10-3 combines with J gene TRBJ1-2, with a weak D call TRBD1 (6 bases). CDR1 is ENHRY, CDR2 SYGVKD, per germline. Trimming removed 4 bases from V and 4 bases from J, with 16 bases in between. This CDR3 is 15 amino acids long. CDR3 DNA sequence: TGTGCCATCAGTGGTGGGGGCGAAGGCGGCTATGGCTACACCTTC. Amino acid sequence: CAISGGGEGGYGYTF.

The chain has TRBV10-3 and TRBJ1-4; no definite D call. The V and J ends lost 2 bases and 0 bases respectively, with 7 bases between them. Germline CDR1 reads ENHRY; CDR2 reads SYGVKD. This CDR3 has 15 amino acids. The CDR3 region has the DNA TGTGCCATCAGTGAGACGGTAGCAACTAATGAAAAACTGTTTTTT. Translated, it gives CAISETVATNEKLFF.